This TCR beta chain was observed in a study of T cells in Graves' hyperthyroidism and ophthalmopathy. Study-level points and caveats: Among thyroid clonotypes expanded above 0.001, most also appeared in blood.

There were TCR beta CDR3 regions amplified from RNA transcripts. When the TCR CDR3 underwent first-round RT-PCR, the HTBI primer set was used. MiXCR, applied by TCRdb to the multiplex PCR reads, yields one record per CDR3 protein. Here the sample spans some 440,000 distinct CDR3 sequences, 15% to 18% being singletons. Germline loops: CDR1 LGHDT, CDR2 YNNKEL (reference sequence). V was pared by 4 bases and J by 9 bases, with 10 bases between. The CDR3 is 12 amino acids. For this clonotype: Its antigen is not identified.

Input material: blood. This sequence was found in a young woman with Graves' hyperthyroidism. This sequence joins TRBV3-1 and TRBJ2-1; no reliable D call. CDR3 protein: CASSRSSFEQFF. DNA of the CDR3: TGTGCCAGCAGCCGTAGTAGTTTTGAGCAGTTCTTC.